Here is one T cell receptor beta chain with its context. TCRdb re-derived calls from the 5' RACE reads in MiXCR, one entry per CDR3 protein. The sample has about 100,000 distinct CDR3 sequences, 15% to 20% seen once. This specimen comes from a study of T cells of healthy individuals. The length of the CDR3 is 15 residues. Trimming cost V 1 base and J 1 base, with 8 bases left between them. Germline V gene lookup returns CDR1 SGHTA and CDR2 FQGNSA. This clonotype was sampled from a human donor in good health. The chain employs TRBV7-2 and TRBJ1-5; D remains ambiguous. The chain's CDR3 is CASSLGWESNQPQHF. Written as DNA, the CDR3 is TGTGCCAGCAGCTTAGGTTGGGAGAGCAATCAGCCCCAGCATTTT.